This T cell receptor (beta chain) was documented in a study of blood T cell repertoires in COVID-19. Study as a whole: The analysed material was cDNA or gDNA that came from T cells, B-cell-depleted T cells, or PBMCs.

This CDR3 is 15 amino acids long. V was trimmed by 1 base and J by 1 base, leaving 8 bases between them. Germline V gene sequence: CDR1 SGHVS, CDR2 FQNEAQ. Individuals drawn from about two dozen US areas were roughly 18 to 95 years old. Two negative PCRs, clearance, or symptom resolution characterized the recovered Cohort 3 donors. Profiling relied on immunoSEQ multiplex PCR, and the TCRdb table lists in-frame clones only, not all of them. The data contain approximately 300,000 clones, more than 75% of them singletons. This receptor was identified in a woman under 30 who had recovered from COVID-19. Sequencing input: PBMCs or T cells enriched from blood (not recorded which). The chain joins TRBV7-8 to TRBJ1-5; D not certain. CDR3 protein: CASSLELTSNQPQHF. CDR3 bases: TGTGCCAGCAGCTTAGAGCTAACCAGCAATCAGCCCCAGCATTTT. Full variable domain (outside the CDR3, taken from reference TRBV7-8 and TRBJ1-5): GAGVSQSPRYKVAKRGQDVALRCDPISGHVSLFWYQQALGQGPEFLTYFQNEAQLDKSGLPSDRFFAERPEGSVSTLKIQRTQQEDSAVYLCASSLELTSNQPQHFGDGTRLSIL.